This T cell receptor beta chain appears in the sequencing data of a study of cytomegalovirus exposure and HLA in healthy donors. Of note for this clone: What it binds is unknown.

PCR employed 60 Vbeta and 13 Jbeta primers. TCRdb's table, derived via immunoSEQ multiplex PCR, lists solely in-frame clones and lacks some. The sample has over 120,000 clones. The CDR3 covers 13 residues. CDR1 is LNHDA, CDR2 SQIVND, per germline (reference sequence). Trimming at V came to 5 bases and at J to 7 bases, leaving 8 bases not matched to a gene. Regarding the study as a whole: Sequencing artifact likely explains a cluster of highly shared sequence variants. The listing of 150 to 200 TCR beta chains classed them as cytomegalovirus-associated. TCR beta sequences reportedly predicted most subjects' HLA-A and HLA-B alleles accurately.

The specimen was PBMCs. The genes are TRBV19 and TRBJ2-7; 7 bases match TRBD2. The TCR originated in a male donor in good health and CMV-seronegative. The CDR3 protein is CASSLDRRGEQYF. The CDR3, as DNA: TGTGCCAGTAGTCTCGACCGGCGGGGGGAGCAGTACTTC.